The T cell receptor beta chain under discussion was sequenced for a study of blood T cell repertoires in COVID-19. Turning to the study itself: The United States, Italy and Spain supplied acute and convalescent COVID-19 samples. Sources were T cells, B-cell-depleted T cells, or PBMCs; the material itself was cDNA or gDNA.

Authors' methods: Amplifying reference gene primers gave estimates of nucleated cell counts. Assay used: immunoSEQ multiplex PCR; TCRdb lists only in-frame clones, some missing. V and J calls and clone size follow that table, whereas D and trimming were derived from the DNA. The sample lists about 140,000 clones; around 83% were seen once. The CDR3 runs 16 residues. Germline CDR1 and CDR2: SNHLY and FYNNEI. The V gene end was trimmed by 4 bases and the J gene end by 0 bases; junction bases not matched to a gene: 6. The TCR sequence derives from a woman of 80 years or more with acute or convalescent COVID-19. Sequenced: peripheral blood. V and J are TRBV2 and TRBJ2-1, with TRBD2 matching 7 bases. CDR3 residues: CASSGSSGRSYNEQFF. CDR3 DNA: TGTGCCAGCAGTGGATCTAGCGGCCGCTCCTACAATGAGCAGTTCTTC.